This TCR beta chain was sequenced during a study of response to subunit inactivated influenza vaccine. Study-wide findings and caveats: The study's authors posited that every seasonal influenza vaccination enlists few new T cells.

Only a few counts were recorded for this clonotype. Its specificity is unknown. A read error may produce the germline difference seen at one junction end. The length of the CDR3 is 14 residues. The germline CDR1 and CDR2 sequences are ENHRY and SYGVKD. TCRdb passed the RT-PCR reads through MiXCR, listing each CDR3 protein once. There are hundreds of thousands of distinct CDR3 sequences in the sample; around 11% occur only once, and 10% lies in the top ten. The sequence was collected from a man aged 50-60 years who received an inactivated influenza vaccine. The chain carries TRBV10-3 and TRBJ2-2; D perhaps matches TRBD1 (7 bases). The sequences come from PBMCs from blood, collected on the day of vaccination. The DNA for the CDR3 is TGTGCCATCAGGGAGGGGGCGAACCCCGGGGAGCTGTTTTTT. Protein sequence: CAIREGANPGELFF.